This entry lists 2 T cell receptor beta chains sequenced from one sample in a study of blood T cells in healthy people across ages. Through a sample-barcoded 5' primer and a J-beta primer mix, a second PCR was run for about 6 to 12 cycles. TCRdb used MiXCR to reprocess the 5' RACE reads, holding one entry per CDR3 protein. The sample carries 1.5 million to 2 million distinct CDR3 sequences, around 48% recorded once. Input material: blood. These receptors all stem from a middle-aged woman in good health.

The gene calls are TRBV20-1 and TRBJ2-7; 9 bases map to TRBD1. Germline V gene data show CDR1 as DFQATT and CDR2 as SNEGSKA (reference sequence). V was pared by 1 base and J by 2 bases, with 9 bases of the junction left unmatched. This CDR3 contains 16 residues. DNA of the CDR3: TGCAGTGCTAGAGGGGGCTGGACAGGGGCGACCTACGAGCAGTACTTC. It yields the protein CSARGGWTGATYEQYF.

The sample holds a few counts of this clonotype. This chain uses TRBV20-1 with TRBJ1-2, with TRBD1 matching 7 bases. The CDR3 sequence is 13 residues long. V lost 5 bases to trimming and J lost 6 bases; unmatched junction nucleotides: 9. Germline lookup yields CDR1 DFQATT and CDR2 SNEGSKA (reference sequence). The CDR3 loop reads CSAAGTDDDGYTF. CDR3 DNA sequence: TGCAGTGCTGCCGGGACAGACGACGATGGCTACACCTTC.